Listed here are 26 T cell receptor beta chains from one sample, sequenced in a study of T cells in Graves' hyperthyroidism and ophthalmopathy. Amplification of TCR beta CDR3 regions used RNA as the template. First-round RT-PCR targeting the TCR CDR3 was performed with the HTBI primer set. TCRdb itself ran the multiplex PCR reads through MiXCR, one entry per CDR3 protein. The sample has hundreds of thousands of distinct CDR3 sequences; around 16% are singletons. The sequencing input was blood. The receptors were gathered from a woman under 30 with Graves' hyperthyroidism.

There are a few counts of this clonotype. CDR3 protein: CAISESISNTEAFF. CDR3 nucleotide sequence: TGTGCCATCAGTGAGTCAATTAGCAACACTGAAGCTTTCTTT. The chain joins TRBV10-3 to TRBJ1-1, with D uncertain. The CDR3 covers 14 residues. Trimming pared 0 bases from V and 2 bases from J, leaving 7 bases between. Germline lookup yields CDR1 ENHRY and CDR2 SYGVKD.

V is TRBV5-1 and J is TRBJ1-1; possible D gene TRBD1, 6 bases. CDR3 length: 15 residues. The germline V gene encodes CDR1 SGHRS and CDR2 YFSETQ. The V gene lost 0 bases and the J gene lost 3 bases, with 12 bases spanning the gap. In DNA form, the CDR3 reads TGCGCCAGCAGCTTGGACGGGACACCACACACTGAAGCTTTCTTT. Its protein is CASSLDGTPHTEAFF.

The V call is TRBV19, the J call TRBJ1-3; no clear D. This CDR3 comprises 14 residues. The V end was cut by 4 bases, the J end by 2 bases, with 9 bases between. Germline CDR1 LNHDA, CDR2 SQIVND (reference sequence). The CDR3 nucleotides are TGTGCCAGTAGTACTTCCATCACTGGAAACACCATATATTTT. This gives the protein CASSTSITGNTIYF.

The chain carries TRBV12-5 and TRBJ2-7; D possibly matches TRBD1 or TRBD2 (5 bases each). Trimming left V 6 bases short and J 2 bases short, with 14 bases between. The germline CDR1 and CDR2 sequences are LGHNT and FRNRAP. The CDR3 runs to 14 residues. This chain's CDR3 is CASGGVGQPYEQYF. The CDR3 DNA reads TGTGCTAGTGGGGGGGTAGGCCAACCCTACGAGCAGTACTTC.

This clonotype has ten or more counts. This chain links TRBV7-2 with TRBJ2-3; D is tentatively TRBD1 or TRBD2 (6 bases each). From germline, CDR1 is SGHTA and CDR2 FQGNSA. The V end was cut by 1 base, the J end by 2 bases, with 13 bases between. This CDR3 is built from 16 residues. The CDR3 region has the DNA TGTGCCAGCAGCTTAGGGGGGGCCAGTTACACAGATACGCAGTATTTT. This translates into CASSLGGASYTDTQYF.

The chain links TRBV6-1 to TRBJ2-5, with 12 bases fitting TRBD2. Germline assignment: CDR1 MNHNS and CDR2 SASEGT. Trimming at V came to 7 bases and at J to 3 bases, leaving 3 bases not matched to a gene. The CDR3 consists of 14 residues. The CDR3 DNA follows: TGTGCCAGCACCAGGACTAGCGGGAAAGAGACCCAGTACTTC. This sequence encodes CASTRTSGKETQYF.

This clonotype has only a few counts. The chain has TRBV24-1 and TRBJ2-5; 7 nucleotides agree with TRBD1. Germline CDR1 KGHDR, CDR2 SFDVKD. J gave up 6 bases and V 2 bases, and 2 bases lay outside the gene matches. The CDR3 totals 13 residues. The CDR3 nucleotides read TGTGCCACCAGTGATTCGACAGGGAAGACCCAGTACTTC. This translates into CATSDSTGKTQYF.

The table lists this clonotype with a few counts. The V gene is TRBV18, the J gene TRBJ2-7; 7 bases are shared with TRBD2. The V segment lost 4 bases and the J segment 3 bases; nucleotides outside the gene matches: 9. CDR1 KGHSH and CDR2 LQKENI come from the germline V gene. There are 15 residues in the CDR3. The CDR3 is CASSRRSGEGYEQYF. CDR3 in DNA: TGTGCCAGCTCACGTCGGAGCGGGGAAGGCTACGAGCAGTACTTC. The full variable domain, its missing parts supplied by reference TRBV18 and TRBJ2-7, is NAGVMQNPRHLVRRRGQEARLRCSPMKGHSHVYWYRQLPEEGLKFMVYLQKENIIDESGMPKERFSAEFPKEGPSILRIQQVVRGDSAAYFCASSRRSGEGYEQYFGPGTRLTVT.

Ten or more counts support this clonotype. This chain connects TRBV5-1 to TRBJ2-3, with TRBD2 identical over 8 bases. This CDR3 contains 19 residues. J was trimmed by 4 bases and V by 4 bases; bases with no gene match: 20. CDR1 SGHRS and CDR2 YFSETQ come from the germline V gene. The CDR3 DNA sequence: TGCGCCAGCAGCCCACCGGGAGCGGGAGAAATCTTTCCGGCAGATACGCAGTATTTT. Amino acid sequence: CASSPPGAGEIFPADTQYF.

In this sample, this clonotype turned up many times. The rearrangement uses TRBV2 and TRBJ1-3, with D possibly TRBD1 on 5 matching bases. V lost 6 bases to trimming and J lost 0 bases, with 9 bases between them. Germline lookup yields CDR1 SNHLY and CDR2 FYNNEI. The CDR3 runs 14 residues. The CDR3 reads CASRRDDSGNTIYF. CDR3 coding DNA: TGTGCCAGCAGGCGGGACGACTCTGGAAACACCATATATTTT. Together with reference TRBV2 and TRBJ1-3, the CDR3 gives the full variable domain: EPEVTQTPSHQVTQMGQEVILRCVPISNHLYFYWYRQILGQKVEFLVSFYNNEISEKSEIFDDQFSVERPDGSNFTLKIRSTKLEDSAMYFCASRRDDSGNTIYFGEGSWLTVV.

Of note for this clonotype: One base away lies a much larger clone, so this may be a sequencing read error. The chain employs TRBV12-3 or TRBV12-4 and TRBJ2-1; 10 bases line up with TRBD1. The J call is in doubt because the DNA end fits TRBJ2-7 better. This CDR3 is 15 amino acids long. CDR3 region: CASTPKRGQGNEQYF. The CDR3 nucleotides are TGTGCCAGCACCCCAAAGCGGGGACAGGGGAATGAGCAGTACTTC.

J is TRBJ2-2 and V is TRBV11-2; 7 bases align to TRBD1. The CDR3 is 14 amino acids. In germline, CDR1 is SGHAT, CDR2 FQNNGV. Trimming at V came to 9 bases and at J to 4 bases, leaving 8 bases not matched to a gene. DNA of the CDR3: TGTGCCAGTAGTCCAACAGGGGCCACCGGGGAGCTGTTTTTT. Its translation: CASSPTGATGELFF. Looking up the rest from reference TRBV11-2 and TRBJ2-2 gives the full variable domain: EAGVAQSPRYKIIEKRQSVAFWCNPISGHATLYWYQQILGQGPKLLIQFQNNGVVDDSQLPKDRFSAERLKGVDSTLKIQPAKLEDSAVYLCASSPTGATGELFFGEGSRLTVL.

This clonotype was picked up many times. The chain links TRBV20-1 to TRBJ2-1; a possible D gene is TRBD2 (5 bases). The CDR3 loop spans 13 amino acids. Trimming pared 6 bases from V and 4 bases from J, leaving 13 bases between. The V gene's germline CDR1 is DFQATT and CDR2 SNEGSKA (reference sequence). The CDR3 protein is CSALTRVYNEQFF. In DNA form, the CDR3 reads TGCAGTGCCCTTACTAGGGTTTACAATGAGCAGTTCTTC.

Turning to this clonotype: One end of the junction fails to match germline, which may point to a read error. The rearrangement joins TRBV12-3 or TRBV12-4 to TRBJ1-1, with 8 positions matching TRBD1. The CDR3 is made up of 15 amino acids. In nucleotides, the CDR3 is TGTGGCAGCACCTGGGAGACAGGGGTTATTACTGAAGCTTTCTTT. It codes for CGSTWETGVITEAFF.

The table lists this clonotype with many counts. The chain couples TRBV9 to TRBJ2-7; 7 bases align to TRBD2. This CDR3 is built from 14 residues. The germline V gene encodes CDR1 SGDLS and CDR2 YYNGEE. V was pared by 0 bases and J by 1 base, with 1 base of the junction left unmatched. The CDR3 loop reads CASSVGLASYEQYF. The CDR3 DNA sequence: TGTGCCAGCAGCGTAGGACTAGCTTCCTACGAGCAGTACTTC.

On this clonotype itself: A much larger clone lies a single base off, so this may be a read error. The chain carries TRBV6-1 and TRBJ2-7, with D perhaps matching TRBD1 (6 bases). V dropped 8 bases and J dropped 2 bases, with 16 bases sitting between them. Germline CDR1 MNHNS, CDR2 SASEGT. The CDR3 totals 14 residues. The chain's CDR3 is CASGGLQAPYEQYF. CDR3 nucleotides: TGTGCCAGCGGGGGCCTCCAGGCTCCCTACGAGCAGTACTTC.

This clonotype was found many times. The rearrangement uses TRBV12-3 or TRBV12-4 and TRBJ1-6; no reliable D call. V lost 8 bases, J lost 2 bases, and 16 bases lay in between. The CDR3 extends over 16 amino acids. In DNA form, the CDR3 reads TGTGCCAGCGGGTCCGGATATTCGACCTATAATTCACCCCTCCACTTT. Residues: CASGSGYSTYNSPLHF.

This clonotype was seen ten or more times. This chain uses TRBV12-5 with TRBJ2-2, with TRBD2 as a possible D gene (6 bases). The germline V gene has CDR1 LGHNT and CDR2 FRNRAP. Trimming cost V 0 bases and J 2 bases, with 19 bases left between them. The CDR3 has 19 amino acids. The CDR3 coding sequence is TGTGCTAGTGGTTTGGTACTCGGGACTCGGACTGTCAACACCGGGGAGCTGTTTTTT. As protein: CASGLVLGTRTVNTGELFF.

The sample holds a few counts of this clonotype. This may stem from a read error, because a much larger clone lies one nucleotide away. The chain combines TRBV7-9 with TRBJ2-7; D is uncertain. Germline V gene lookup returns CDR1 SEHNR and CDR2 FQNEAQ (reference sequence). This CDR3 is 12 amino acids long. Trimming took off 2 bases at V and 2 bases at J, with 4 bases between the two ends. The CDR3 region has the DNA TGTGCCAGCAGCTTACACCCCTACGAGCAGTACTTC. Translated: CASSLHPYEQYF. The full variable domain, its missing parts supplied by reference TRBV7-9 and TRBJ2-7, is DTGVSQNPRHKITKRGQNVTFRCDPISEHNRLYWYRQTLGQGPEFLTYFQNEAQLEKSRLLSDRFSAERPKGSFSTLEIQRTEQGDSAMYLCASSLHPYEQYFGPGTRLTVT.

At least ten counts were recorded for this clonotype. V usage is TRBV7-3 and J usage is TRBJ2-1; 9 nucleotides line up with TRBD2. The CDR3 runs 16 residues. The V and J ends lost 5 bases and 10 bases, in that order; junction bases with no gene match: 15. Germline V gene sequence: CDR1 SGHTA, CDR2 FQGTGA. As DNA, the CDR3 is TGTGCCAGCAGCCCCCGTCTAGCGGGGTCGTCCGGGGAGCAGTTCTTC. It codes for CASSPRLAGSSGEQFF.

This clonotype was counted between two and nine times. The genes are TRBV19 and TRBJ1-1, with unresolved D. V lost 3 bases to trimming and J lost 4 bases, with 9 bases between them. Germline loops: CDR1 LNHDA, CDR2 SQIVND (reference sequence). There are 13 residues in the CDR3. CDR3 residues: CASSIPWGTEAFF. For the CDR3, the DNA is TGTGCCAGTAGTATTCCTTGGGGCACTGAAGCTTTCTTT.

This chain uses TRBV7-9 with TRBJ2-3, with TRBD2 identical over 8 bases. From germline, CDR1 is SEHNR and CDR2 FQNEAQ (reference sequence). The CDR3 has 14 residues. V lost 5 bases to trimming and J lost 5 bases; unmatched junction nucleotides: 6. The CDR3 loop reads CASSRTGRVDTQYF. DNA for the CDR3: TGTGCCAGCAGCCGTACCGGGAGGGTAGATACGCAGTATTTT.

In its sample, this clonotype was seen many times. This chain links TRBV27 with TRBJ1-2, with 7 bases that match TRBD1. Germline CDR1 reads MNHEY; CDR2 reads SMNVEV (reference sequence). This CDR3 contains 13 residues. J was trimmed by 4 bases and V by 6 bases; bases with no gene match: 5. CDR3 bases: TGTGCCAGCAGCCCGACAGGGAGCTATGGCTACACCTTC. Translated: CASSPTGSYGYTF.

This clonotype was counted ten times or more. The V and J genes are TRBV15 and TRBJ2-7; TRBD2 matches 9 bases. V lost 4 bases and J lost 2; bases outside the gene matches: 6. Germline V gene lookup returns CDR1 LNHNV and CDR2 YYDKDF (reference sequence). This CDR3 has 15 residues. CDR3 bases: TGTGCCACCAGCATCTCAGCGGGGGGCCCCTACGAGCAGTACTTC. Translation gives CATSISAGGPYEQYF.

This clonotype has at least ten counts. The rearrangement joins TRBV7-6 to TRBJ2-1; 8 nucleotides agree with TRBD1. Trimming cost V 6 bases and J 13 bases; bases outside gene matches: 5. Germline V CDR1 and CDR2: SGHVS, FNYEAQ. This CDR3 is 11 amino acids long. The CDR3 nucleotides are TGTGCCAGCAGTTACGGACAGGGTCAGTTCTTC. Amino acids: CASSYGQGQFF.

The chain is built from TRBV4-2 and TRBJ2-5, with D possibly being TRBD1 (6 bases). Germline CDR1 and CDR2: LGHNA and YNFKEQ. Trimming pared 0 bases from V and 5 bases from J, leaving 16 bases between. CDR3 length equals 16 residues. The CDR3 sequence is CASSQEGALDKETQYF. The CDR3 DNA reads as TGTGCCAGCAGCCAAGAGGGGGCTCTCGACAAGGAGACCCAGTACTTC.